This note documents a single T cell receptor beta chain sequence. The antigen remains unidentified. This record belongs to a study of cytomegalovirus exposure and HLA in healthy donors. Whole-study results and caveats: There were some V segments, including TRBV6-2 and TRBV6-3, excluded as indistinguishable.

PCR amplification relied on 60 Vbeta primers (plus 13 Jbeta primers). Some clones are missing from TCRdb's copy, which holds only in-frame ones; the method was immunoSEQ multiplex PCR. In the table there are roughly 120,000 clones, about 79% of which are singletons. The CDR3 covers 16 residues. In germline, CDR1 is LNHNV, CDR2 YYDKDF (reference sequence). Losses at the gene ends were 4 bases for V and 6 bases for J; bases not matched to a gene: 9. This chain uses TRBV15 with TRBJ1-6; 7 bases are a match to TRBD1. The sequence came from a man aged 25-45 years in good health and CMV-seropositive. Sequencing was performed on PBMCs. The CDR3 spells CATSISGTEINSPLHF. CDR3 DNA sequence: TGTGCCACCAGCATTTCCGGGACAGAGATTAATTCACCCCTCCACTTT.